This T cell receptor beta chain was recovered during a study of shared clonotypes between healthy human individuals. The study separated CD4+ cells into CD45RA+ naive and CD45RA-negative memory subsets. Here immunoSEQ multiplex PCR was the method, and the copy in TCRdb shows in-frame clones only, minus some. The sample carries some 2.4 million clones, more than 85% recorded once. Only a few counts were recorded for this clone. Its antigen is still unknown. The sample holds other DNA sequences that translate to the same CDR3. Germline CDR1 reads MDHEN; CDR2 reads SYDVKM. This CDR3 region has 14 residues. The germline V and J ends were trimmed by 2 bases and 2 bases, with 6 bases remaining between them. Study results and limitations: Rarefaction showed sorted-subset sequencing was incomplete despite large depth.

The source is a man younger than 30 in good health. Some clones in this sample may be carry-over from other donors' samples. The chain combines TRBV28 with TRBJ1-4; maybe TRBD1 (6 bases). Sequenced: naive CD4+ T cells from PBMCs. Subset meaning: CD45RA+ positively selected. CDR3 coding DNA: TGTGCCAGCAGTTTAGGACAGACTAATGAAAAACTGTTTTTT. This sequence encodes CASSLGQTNEKLFF. Based on the CDR3 plus reference TRBV28 and TRBJ1-4, the full variable domain is DVKVTQSSRYLVKRTGEKVFLECVQDMDHENMFWYRQDPGLGLRLIYFSYDVKMKEKGDIPEGYSVSREKKERFSLILESASTNQTSMYLCASSLGQTNEKLFFGSGTQLSVL.